In its sample, the clone carrying this T cell receptor beta chain was seen a few times. Its target is unknown. The V segment lost 4 bases and the J segment 10 bases; nucleotides outside the gene matches: 14. The germline CDR1 and CDR2 sequences are MGHRA and YSYEKL. CDR3 size: 16 residues. The data stem from a study of shared clonotypes between healthy human individuals. Study overall: Each donor contributed plates that comprised three CD4 naive, three CD4 memory, two CD8 naive and one CD8 memory. The study, taken as a whole, reports: The study found lower generation probabilities in non-shared clonotypes than in those shared by all four donors.

Using 200 ng DNA, some 30,000 T cell genomes, the sorted-subset replicate PCRs were run. Method: immunoSEQ multiplex PCR; TCRdb's copy keeps in-frame clones and lacks some. The sample lists over a million clones, about 77% occurring once. A split of CD4+ cells into CD45RA+ naive and CD45RA-negative memory subsets was performed. Sequenced material: memory CD4+ T cells sorted from blood. Subset specified: CD45RA-negative fraction. The sequence was collected from a man between 18 and 35 years old in good health. V and J are TRBV4-1 and TRBJ1-4; 8 nucleotides agree with TRBD1. The CDR3: CASSPSQGQGPRKLFF. The CDR3, as DNA: TGCGCCAGCAGCCCCTCCCAAGGACAGGGTCCCCGAAAACTGTTTTTT.